The rows below give T cell receptor beta chains drawn from one sample of a study of cytomegalovirus exposure and HLA in healthy donors. Profiled with immunoSEQ multiplex PCR; TCRdb holds only in-frame clones, not every one. The data hold 95,000 to 100,000 clones, with about 74% observed a single time. Material: PBMCs. The receptors were gathered from a female donor in good health and CMV-seronegative. CDR3s leave out the opening cysteine and the closing phenylalanine or tryptophan.

length	V	CDR3
13	TRBV4-3	ASSQSVTGGYEQY
14	TRBV15	ATSRPGSRGNQPQH
11	TRBV5-1	ASNGGDYNEQF
12	TRBV19	ASTGQGKWETQY
15	TRBV2	ASSEARYRGNNQPQH
13	TRBV5-4	ASSLGIDRNQPQH
15	TRBV9	ASSVGKTGPSYNEQF
13	TRBV2	ASSGAGVVGETQY
14	TRBV5-1	ASSPGTSGIYNEQF
11	TRBV28	ASSLWSVYGYT
13	TRBV5-4	ASSASTGKNSPLH
11	TRBV4-2	ASSPGRLREQY
14	TRBV7-3	ASSPKATGGDTEAF
15	TRBV4-1	ASSQFSGTGALSEQF
11	TRBV9	ASSVVQNYGYT
12	TRBV5-1	ASTQIQGKTEAF
11	TRBV7-3	ASSIDRVSGYT
13	TRBV14	ASSQGWGRYTEAF
13	TRBV28	ASLEEEGSYNEQF
10	TRBV7-9	ASSLLADTQY
12	TRBV5-1	ASSPRVHDYEQY
14	TRBV7-9	SSRRGSPSYNSPLH
11	TRBV25-1	ASSSVADYEQY
15	TRBV10-1	ASSESIGLAGEFEQY
15	TRBV7-2	ASSLDWTSGMGYEQY
14	TRBV4-2	ASSQDRQGSYNEQF
17	TRBV14	ASSQDWGLAGVVSYEQY
14	TRBV11-2	ASSSARDRANSPLH
11	TRBV6-5	ASSPGADYGYT